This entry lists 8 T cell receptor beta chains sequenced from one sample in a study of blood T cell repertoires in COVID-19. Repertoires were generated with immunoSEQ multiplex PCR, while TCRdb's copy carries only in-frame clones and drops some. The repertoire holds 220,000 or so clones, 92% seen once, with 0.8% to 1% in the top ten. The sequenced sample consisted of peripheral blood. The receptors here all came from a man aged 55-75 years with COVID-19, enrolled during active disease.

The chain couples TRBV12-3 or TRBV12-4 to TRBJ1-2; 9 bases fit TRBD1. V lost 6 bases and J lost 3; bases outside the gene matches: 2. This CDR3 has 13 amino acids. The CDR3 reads CASSRDRDYGYTF. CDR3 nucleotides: TGTGCCAGCAGCAGGGACAGGGACTATGGCTACACCTTC.

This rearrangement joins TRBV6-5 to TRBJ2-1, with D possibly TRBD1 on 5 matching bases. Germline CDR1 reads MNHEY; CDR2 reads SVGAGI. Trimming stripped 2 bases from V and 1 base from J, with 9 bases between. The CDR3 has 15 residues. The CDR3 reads CASSYQGESYNEQFF. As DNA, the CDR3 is TGTGCCAGCAGTTACCAGGGTGAGTCCTACAATGAGCAGTTCTTC.

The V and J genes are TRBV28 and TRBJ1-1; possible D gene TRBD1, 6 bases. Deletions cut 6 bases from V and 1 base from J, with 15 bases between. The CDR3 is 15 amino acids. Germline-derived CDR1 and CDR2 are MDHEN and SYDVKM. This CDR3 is CASSQAGDGNTEAFF. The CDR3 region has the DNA TGTGCCAGCAGCCAGGCAGGGGACGGGAACACTGAAGCTTTCTTT.

CDR3 in amino acids: CASGLGESELRLTEAFF. CDR3 bases: TGTGCTAGTGGTTTGGGGGAGAGCGAACTTAGGCTCACTGAAGCTTTCTTT. J is TRBJ1-1 and V is TRBV12-5; no clear D gene. Trimming took off 1 base at V and 4 bases at J, with 19 bases between the two ends. The germline V gene has CDR1 LGHNT and CDR2 FRNRAP. The CDR3 has 17 residues.

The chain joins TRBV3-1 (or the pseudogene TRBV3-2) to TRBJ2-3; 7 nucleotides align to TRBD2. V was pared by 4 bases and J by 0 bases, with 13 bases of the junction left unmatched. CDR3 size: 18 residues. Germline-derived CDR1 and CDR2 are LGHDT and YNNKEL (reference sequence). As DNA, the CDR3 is TGTGCCAGCAGCCCCCGAGGTGGCGGGGGACCCAGCACAGATACGCAGTATTTT. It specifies CASSPRGGGGPSTDTQYF.

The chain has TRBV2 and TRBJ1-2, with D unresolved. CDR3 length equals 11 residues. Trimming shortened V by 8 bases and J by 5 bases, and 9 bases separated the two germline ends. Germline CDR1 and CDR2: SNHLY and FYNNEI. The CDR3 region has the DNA TGTGCCAGCGGAGCCGAGTATGGCTACACCTTC. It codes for CASGAEYGYTF.

The CDR3 coding sequence is TGTGCCAGCAGTTTAATAGCGGGAGTTTACGAGCAGTACTTC. This sequence encodes CASSLIAGVYEQYF. The genes are TRBV27 and TRBJ2-7, with 9 bases matching TRBD2. J gave up 4 bases and V 2 bases, and 3 bases lay outside the gene matches. Per the germline V gene, CDR1 is MNHEY and CDR2 is SMNVEV (reference sequence). The CDR3 loop spans 14 amino acids.

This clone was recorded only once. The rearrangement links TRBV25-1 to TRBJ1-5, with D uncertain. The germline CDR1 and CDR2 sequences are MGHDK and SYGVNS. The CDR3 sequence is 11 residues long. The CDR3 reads CSRAANQPQHF. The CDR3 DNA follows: TGTTCGAGGGCCGCGAATCAGCCCCAGCATTTT.